This T cell receptor (beta chain) was profiled in a study of T cells after yellow fever vaccination. With regard to this clonotype: Its cognate antigen is unknown.

The study made its TCR cDNA through 5'RACE template switching. That step introduced a universal primer site along with UMIs. TCRdb processed the 5' RACE reads anew with MiXCR; each CDR3 protein has one entry. The sample includes approximately 300,000 distinct CDR3 sequences, roughly 7% of them seen just once. Study results and limitations: Peaking faster, on day 5 versus 15, the secondary response was nonetheless weaker. There was a possibility that FACS-sorted repertoires contained abundant clonotypes contaminating from the bulk population. CD4 and CD8 compartments shared a small share of clonotypes.

The germline V gene encodes CDR1 DFQATT and CDR2 SNEGSKA (reference sequence). V was pared by 2 bases and J by 4 bases, with 14 bases between. This CDR3 is 15 amino acids long. The source material was PBMCs, sampled more than 40 days after the first yellow fever vaccination. The chain employs TRBV20-1 and TRBJ2-2; D assignment may be TRBD1 or TRBD2 (7 bases each). The sequence was collected from a man between 18 and 35 years old who received the YFV17D yellow fever vaccine. In DNA, the CDR3 is TGCAGTGCTAGACTCAGGGGGGGAGTCACCGGGGAGCTGTTTTTT. Its translation: CSARLRGGVTGELFF.